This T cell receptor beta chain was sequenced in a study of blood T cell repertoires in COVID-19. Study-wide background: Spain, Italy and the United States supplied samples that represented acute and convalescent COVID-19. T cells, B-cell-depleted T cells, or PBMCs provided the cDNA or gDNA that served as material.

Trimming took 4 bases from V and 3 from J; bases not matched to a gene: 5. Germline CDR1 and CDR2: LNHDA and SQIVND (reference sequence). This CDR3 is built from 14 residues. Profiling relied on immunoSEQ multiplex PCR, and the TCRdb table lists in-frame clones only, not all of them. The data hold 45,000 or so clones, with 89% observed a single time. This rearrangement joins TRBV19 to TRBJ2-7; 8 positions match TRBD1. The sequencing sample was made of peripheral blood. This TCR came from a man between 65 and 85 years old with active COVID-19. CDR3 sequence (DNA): TGTGCCAGTAGTACGCGGACAGGGCGCTACGAGCAGTACTTC. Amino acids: CASSTRTGRYEQYF.